What follows are 23 T cell receptor beta chains derived from one specimen sequenced in a study of blood T cell repertoires in COVID-19 (dated by TCRdb to 2020 to 2021). Libraries were made using the immunoSEQ multiplex PCR assay. Not all clones reach the TCRdb copy of this immuneACCESS table, which keeps in-frame sequences only. Checked studies attribute under half of the gap to unresolved V genes and leave the rest unexplained. The sample data list over 150,000 clones, and 76% of these were observed just once. The ten top clones hold more than 3.5% of the sample. The sample comprised peripheral blood. These receptors came from an elderly woman with acute or convalescent COVID-19.

The chain couples TRBV6-4 to TRBJ2-2; a weak D match, TRBD1 (5 bases). V lost 4 bases, J lost 0 bases, and 12 bases lay in between. CDR1 is MRHNA and CDR2 is SNTAGT in the germline V gene. The CDR3 extends over 16 amino acids. The CDR3 here is CASSVEQASNTGELFF. The CDR3 nucleotides are TGTGCCAGCAGTGTGGAACAGGCCTCGAACACCGGGGAGCTGTTTTTT.

This clone was seen more than once but under ten times. This chain connects TRBV20-1 to TRBJ1-4; D might be TRBD1 (5 bases). This CDR3 contains 14 residues. The V end was cut by 3 bases, the J end by 0 bases, with 8 bases between. Germline V gene lookup returns CDR1 DFQATT and CDR2 SNEGSKA (reference sequence). CDR3 DNA sequence: TGCAGTGCTAGTTGGGGGGCAACTAATGAAAAACTGTTTTTT. Its protein is CSASWGATNEKLFF.

The V and J genes are TRBV5-1 and TRBJ1-5, with TRBD1 matching 9 bases. The CDR3 consists of 15 residues. The germline V gene has CDR1 SGHRS and CDR2 YFSETQ. Trimming at V came to 0 bases and at J to 4 bases, leaving 2 bases not matched to a gene. The CDR3, as DNA: TGCGCCAGCAGCTTGGACGGACAGGGGAATCAGCCCCAGCATTTT. Protein sequence: CASSLDGQGNQPQHF.

The V gene is TRBV5-4, the J gene TRBJ2-1, with TRBD1 identical over 9 bases. The germline V gene encodes CDR1 SGHNT and CDR2 YYREEE (reference sequence). V was pared by 4 bases and J by 6 bases, with 5 bases of the junction left unmatched. This CDR3 spans 14 amino acids. The CDR3 reads CASSLQGAGNEQFF. DNA of the CDR3: TGTGCCAGCAGCCTACAGGGGGCGGGCAATGAGCAGTTCTTC. Using reference TRBV5-4 and TRBJ2-1 for the parts outside the CDR3, the full variable domain is ETGVTQSPTHLIKTRGQQVTLRCSSQSGHNTVSWYQQALGQGPQFIFQYYREEENGRGNFPPRFSGLQFPNYSSELNVNALELDDSALYLCASSLQGAGNEQFFGPGTRLTVL.

The V call is TRBV28, the J call TRBJ1-1, with D perhaps TRBD1 (6 bases). CDR1 and CDR2 (germline): MDHEN, SYDVKM. CDR3 length: 15 residues. The V end lost 2 bases, the J end lost 3 bases, and 13 bases lay between the germline ends. The CDR3 here is CASSLGDTRDTEAFF. CDR3 DNA sequence: TGTGCCAGCAGTTTAGGGGACACCCGAGACACTGAAGCTTTCTTT.

The chain couples TRBV5-1 to TRBJ2-1, with a tentative D call TRBD1 (5 bases). Germline loops: CDR1 SGHRS, CDR2 YFSETQ. V was pared by 2 bases and J by 0 bases, with 9 bases between. This CDR3 has 15 residues. In nucleotides, the CDR3 is TGCGCCAGCAGCTTAACAGGAAGCTCCTACAATGAGCAGTTCTTC. Its translation is CASSLTGSSYNEQFF.

The chain has TRBV5-1 and TRBJ2-1; D may be TRBD2 (5 bases). V was cut by 4 bases and J by 9 bases, with 14 bases left in between. This CDR3 is 13 amino acids long. Germline loops: CDR1 SGHRS, CDR2 YFSETQ. CDR3 nucleotide sequence: TGCGCCAGCAGCGCCGGGCGGGTGGGTGAGCAGTTCTTC. Translated, it gives CASSAGRVGEQFF. Full variable domain (outside the CDR3, taken from reference TRBV5-1 and TRBJ2-1): KAGVTQTPRYLIKTRGQQVTLSCSPISGHRSVSWYQQTPGQGLQFLFEYFSETQRNKGNFPGRFSGRQFSNSRSEMNVSTLELGDSALYLCASSAGRVGEQFFGPGTRLTVL.

V and J are TRBV19 and TRBJ1-2; D possibly corresponds to TRBD1 (6 bases). Per germline, CDR1 LNHDA and CDR2 SQIVND (reference sequence). With 0 bases removed from V and 3 bases from J, the gap between germline ends came to 20 bases. The CDR3 sequence is 18 residues long. In DNA, the CDR3 is TGTGCCAGTAGTATAGATTACCCCCCCCGGACAGACGACTATGGCTACACCTTC. Translated, it gives CASSIDYPPRTDDYGYTF.

This clone is a singleton in its sample. This chain uses TRBV6-5 with TRBJ2-7; TRBD2 aligns across 8 bases. V lost 6 bases, J lost 4 bases, and 8 bases stayed unmatched. The germline CDR1 and CDR2 sequences are MNHEY and SVGAGI. The CDR3 totals 14 residues. The chain's CDR3 is CASRQPGGDYEQYF. CDR3 DNA: TGTGCCAGCAGACAGCCGGGGGGGGATTACGAGCAGTACTTC.

The CDR3 spells CATSDLDRGYNEQFF. The CDR3 nucleotides are TGTGCCACCAGTGACCTCGACAGGGGTTACAATGAGCAGTTCTTC. The genes are TRBV24-1 and TRBJ2-1; 8 nucleotides agree with TRBD1. The V gene's germline CDR1 is KGHDR and CDR2 SFDVKD. The CDR3 runs to 15 residues. Trimming removed 4 bases from V and 4 bases from J; junction bases left unmatched: 5.

This clone has more than one count but fewer than ten. The genes are TRBV19 and TRBJ1-4; D is undetermined. V lost 3 bases to trimming and J lost 8 bases, with 7 bases between them. The CDR3 is 12 amino acids. CDR1 is LNHDA, CDR2 SQIVND, per germline (reference sequence). For the CDR3, the DNA is TGTGCCAGTAGTATTGTGAGGGAAAAACTGTTTTTT. Protein sequence: CASSIVREKLFF.

The V gene is TRBV25-1, the J gene TRBJ1-1; TRBD1 matches at 8 bases. J lost 9 bases, V lost 6 bases, and 12 bases had no gene match. CDR1 is MGHDK, CDR2 SYGVNS, per germline. This CDR3 is built from 14 residues. The CDR3 protein is CASSPSRIRGQAFF. DNA of the CDR3: TGTGCCAGCAGCCCGTCCCGGATCAGGGGGCAAGCTTTCTTT.

The V gene is TRBV5-4, the J gene TRBJ2-7; D might be TRBD1 (6 bases). V gave up 6 bases and J gave up 0 bases, with 16 bases separating them. Germline loops: CDR1 SGHNT, CDR2 YYREEE (reference sequence). This CDR3 spans 15 amino acids. CDR3 amino acids: CASKPGVGSSYEQYF. Written as DNA, the CDR3 is TGTGCCAGCAAACCAGGGGTAGGAAGCTCCTACGAGCAGTACTTC.

This clone came up a few times. The rearrangement links TRBV19 to TRBJ1-1; a possible D gene is TRBD1 (5 bases). This CDR3 contains 14 residues. Germline CDR1 reads LNHDA; CDR2 reads SQIVND (reference sequence). The germline V and J ends were trimmed by 3 bases and 0 bases, with 8 bases remaining between them. The CDR3 spells CASSIVQVNTEAFF. The DNA for the CDR3 is TGTGCCAGTAGTATTGTACAGGTGAACACTGAAGCTTTCTTT.

The chain couples TRBV6-6 to TRBJ2-6, with 10 bases aligning to TRBD1. The CDR3 totals 19 residues. The germline CDR1 and CDR2 sequences are MNHNY and SVGAGI (reference sequence). Unmatched junction bases numbered 15, after V lost 6 bases and J lost 4 bases. The CDR3 region is CASSRIGTGASSGANVLTF. CDR3 in DNA: TGTGCCAGCAGCCGAATAGGGACAGGGGCTTCGTCCGGGGCCAACGTCCTGACTTTC.

The genes are TRBV7-9 and TRBJ1-5; 11 nucleotides line up with TRBD1. J was trimmed by 1 base and V by 3 bases; bases with no gene match: 5. The CDR3 has 17 amino acids. Germline V lookup: CDR1 SEHNR, CDR2 FQNEAQ (reference sequence). DNA of the CDR3: TGTGCCAGCAGCTTCGGGACAGGGGGAGGCAGCAATCAGCCCCAGCATTTT. It codes for CASSFGTGGGSNQPQHF.

The CDR3 is CASSETGANQPQHF. Written as DNA, the CDR3 is TGTGCCAGTAGCGAGACAGGGGCGAATCAGCCCCAGCATTTT. The rearrangement links TRBV19 to TRBJ1-5, with 8 bases that match TRBD1. Germline CDR1 is LNHDA and CDR2 is SQIVND (reference sequence). V was clipped by 6 bases and J by 4 bases; unmatched bases: 5. This CDR3 region has 14 residues.

This clone was seen a handful of times. The V call is TRBV7-8, the J call TRBJ1-5; 8 nucleotides match TRBD1. Trimming took 1 base from V and 4 from J; bases not matched to a gene: 3. Germline V gene lookup returns CDR1 SGHVS and CDR2 FQNEAQ. The CDR3 is made up of 15 amino acids. CDR3 in amino acids: CASSLVGTGNQPQHF. The CDR3 DNA reads TGTGCCAGCAGCTTAGTCGGGACAGGAAATCAGCCCCAGCATTTT.

The V call is TRBV12-3 or TRBV12-4, the J call TRBJ1-2; D is possibly TRBD1 (5 bases). This CDR3 comprises 13 residues. The germline V and J ends were trimmed by 4 bases and 1 base, with 7 bases remaining between them. For the CDR3, the DNA is TGTGCCAGCAGTTACAGGCATAACTATGGCTACACCTTC. Its protein is CASSYRHNYGYTF.

This chain uses TRBV27 with TRBJ2-2; 10 positions agree with TRBD2. Germline V gene sequence: CDR1 MNHEY, CDR2 SMNVEV (reference sequence). With V trimmed by 7 bases and J by 7 bases, 15 bases remained unmatched. The CDR3 is 17 residues long. This CDR3 is CASTSLAGVRLSGELFF. The DNA of the CDR3 is TGTGCCAGCACCTCCCTAGCGGGGGTCAGGTTAAGCGGGGAGCTGTTTTTT.

This sequence joins TRBV6-2 or TRBV6-3 and TRBJ2-1; 7 nucleotides align to TRBD2. V lost 0 bases and J lost 8; bases outside the gene matches: 10. CDR3 size: 16 residues. Germline CDR1 MNHEY, CDR2 SVGEGT. The CDR3 nucleotides read TGTGCCAGCAGTTACTCGAATCTAGCGGCAAGGGATGAGCAGTTCTTC. This gives the protein CASSYSNLAARDEQFF.

The V gene is TRBV4-3, the J gene TRBJ1-4; TRBD1 matches at 7 bases. CDR3 length: 15 residues. V shed 2 bases and J 5 bases; nucleotides not matched to a gene: 5. The V gene's germline CDR1 is LGHNA and CDR2 YSLEER. The CDR3 loop reads CASSQTGTENEKLFF. The CDR3 DNA is TGCGCCAGCAGCCAAACCGGGACAGAAAATGAAAAACTGTTTTTT.

CDR3 nucleotides: TGTGCCTGGAGTGGTCTAGGGGGCGGCTATGGCTACACCTTC. This translates into CAWSGLGGGYGYTF. V usage is TRBV30 and J usage is TRBJ1-2; TRBD1 aligns across 7 bases. The CDR3 is 14 residues long. Germline V gene lookup returns CDR1 GTSNPN and CDR2 SVGIG (reference sequence). V lost 1 base and J lost 4; bases outside the gene matches: 6.